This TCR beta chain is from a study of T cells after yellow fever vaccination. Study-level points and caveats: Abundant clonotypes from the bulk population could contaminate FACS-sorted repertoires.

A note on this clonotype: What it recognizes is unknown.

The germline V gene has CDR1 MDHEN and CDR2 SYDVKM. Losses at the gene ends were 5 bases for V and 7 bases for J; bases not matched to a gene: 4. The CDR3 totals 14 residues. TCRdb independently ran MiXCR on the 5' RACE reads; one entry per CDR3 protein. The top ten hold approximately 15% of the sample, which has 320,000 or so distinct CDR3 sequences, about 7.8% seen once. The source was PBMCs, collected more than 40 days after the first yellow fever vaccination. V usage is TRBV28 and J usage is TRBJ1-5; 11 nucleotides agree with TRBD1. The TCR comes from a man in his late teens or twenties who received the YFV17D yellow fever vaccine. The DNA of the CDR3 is TGTGCCAGCAGTCGGGACAGGGGGAGGCAGCCCCAGCATTTT. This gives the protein CASSRDRGRQPQHF.